Here is one T cell receptor (beta chain) with its context. What it binds is unknown. The sample is drawn from a study of monozygotic twins with inflammatory bowel disease. Study findings and constraints: Healthy co-twins showed greater TCRbeta diversity (inverse Simpson) than IBD patients.

The germline V gene has CDR1 ENHRY and CDR2 SYGVKD. CDR3 length equals 17 residues. Nested PCRs (16 and 9 cycles, two total) were applied to TCRalpha and TCRbeta cDNA. No DNA is given; TCRdb re-called the 5' RACE reads and lists each CDR3 protein once. In total, the table holds roughly 300,000 distinct CDR3 sequences. The V gene is TRBV10-3, the J gene TRBJ1-1; TCRdb proposes TRBD1, but this gene call is untestable without DNA. The specimen was blood. This receptor was taken from a human donor with ulcerative colitis or Crohn's disease, or a healthy co-twin of an affected twin (not recorded which). The CDR3 protein is CAISDMDRGQANTEAFF.